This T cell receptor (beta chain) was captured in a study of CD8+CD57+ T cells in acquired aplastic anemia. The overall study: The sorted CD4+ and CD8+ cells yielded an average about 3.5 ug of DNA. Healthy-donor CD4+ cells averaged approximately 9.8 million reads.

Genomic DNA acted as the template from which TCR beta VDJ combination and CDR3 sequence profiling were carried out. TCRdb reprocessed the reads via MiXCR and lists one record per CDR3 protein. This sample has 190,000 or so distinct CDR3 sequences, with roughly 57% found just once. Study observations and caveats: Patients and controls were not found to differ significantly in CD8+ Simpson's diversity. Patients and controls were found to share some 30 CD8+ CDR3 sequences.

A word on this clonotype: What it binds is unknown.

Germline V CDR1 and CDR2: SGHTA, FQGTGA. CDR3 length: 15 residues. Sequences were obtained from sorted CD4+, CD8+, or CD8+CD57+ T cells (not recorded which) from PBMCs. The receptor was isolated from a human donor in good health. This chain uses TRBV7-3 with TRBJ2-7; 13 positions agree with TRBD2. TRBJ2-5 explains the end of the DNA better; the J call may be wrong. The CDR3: CASSQGLAGEETQYF. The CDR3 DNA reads TGTGCCAGCAGCCAAGGACTAGCGGGAGAAGAGACCCAGTACTTC.